The rows below give T cell receptor beta chains drawn from one sample of a study of regulatory T cells in long-lasting Graves disease. TCRdb reanalysed the multiplex PCR reads using MiXCR and keeps one entry per CDR3 protein. The sample holds approximately 360,000 distinct CDR3 sequences, approximately 10% seen once. The same sample was also used in a study of T cells in Graves' hyperthyroidism and ophthalmopathy.

The specimen was peripheral blood mononuclear cells (PBMCs), collected at new diagnosis, from a patient treated with antithyroid drugs. These receptors were taken from a woman younger than 30 with Graves disease. Both conserved end residues are part of each CDR3. A D gene is named only where the DNA matches it firmly. For some rows the clone size is stated as once, few or many, or as a class when expanded; others skip it.

.,few,TRBJ2-5,TRBV19,TGTGCCAGTAGTATAGGGAGAGAGACCCAGTACTTC,CASSIGRETQYF
TRBD2,many,TRBJ2-1,TRBV12-3/TRBV12-4,TGTGCCAGCAGTTACGCTAGCGGGGGGTACGGCTCCTACAATGAGCAGTTCTTC,CASSYASGGYGSYNEQFF
.,.,TRBJ2-1,TRBV28,TGTGCCAGCAGTTTATTATTCCGGGACCCTAAGGGCAATGAGCAGTTCTTC,CASSLLFRDPKGNEQFF
.,many,TRBJ2-7,TRBV20-1,TGCAGTGCTAGAGATCTGGGGTTTGGCACGACTTACGAGCAGTACTTC,CSARDLGFGTTYEQYF
.,many,TRBJ1-1,TRBV28,TGTGCCTCTTCTTGGTACTACACTGAAGCTTTCTTT,CASSWYYTEAFF
TRBD1,few,TRBJ2-3,TRBV4-1,TGTGCCAGCAGCTTGTTCAGCAATTTACAGGGGCCCGGCTTTTTT,CASSLFSNLQGPGFF
.,many,TRBJ2-3,TRBV5-5,TGTGCCAGCAGCCCAAGGACAGCCCCGAGCACAGATACGCAGTATTTT,CASSPRTAPSTDTQYF
.,many,TRBJ2-1,TRBV27,TGTGCCAGCATGTCCCTCACGTGGAACAATGAGCAGTTCTTC,CASMSLTWNNEQFF
.,many,TRBJ2-1,TRBV3-1,TGTGCCAGCGCAGAATTTGGGGCTAGTGGGTACAATGAGCAGTTCTTC,CASAEFGASGYNEQFF
TRBD2,many,TRBJ2-1,TRBV12-3/TRBV12-4,TGTGCCAGCAGTTTTTACGGGGTGCTCGGAGGGACTAGCCCCTACAATGAGCAGTTCTTC,CASSFYGVLGGTSPYNEQFF
.,.,TRBJ2-3,TRBV10-3,TGTGCCATCAGTATCAATGGGGGCACAGATACGCAGTATTTT,CAISINGGTDTQYF
.,.,TRBJ2-7,TRBV6-9,TGTGCCAGCAGTTCCGTGGCAGGGATCTACGAGCAGTACTTC,CASSSVAGIYEQYF
.,many,TRBJ1-2,TRBV27,TGTGCCAGCACCTTACCATATCGTAGACAGAACTATGGCTACACCTTC,CASTLPYRRQNYGYTF
.,many,TRBJ2-1,TRBV18,TGTGCCAGCTCTCTTCTTTCCACGGATGAGCAGTTCTTC,CASSLLSTDEQFF
.,many,TRBJ1-1,TRBV6-1,TGTGCCAGCAGTCCGAGCCTACAGGGAATAAGTGGGACTGAAGCTTTCTTT,CASSPSLQGISGTEAFF
TRBD1,.,TRBJ1-5,TRBV19,TGTGCCAGTAGTTTCGTCGGACAGGAGTTTGATCAGCCCCAGCATTTT,CASSFVGQEFDQPQHF
.,many,TRBJ1-3,TRBV30,TGTGCCTGGACGGCTGGAAACACCATATATTTT,CAWTAGNTIYF
TRBD2,many,TRBJ2-7,TRBV9,TGTGCCAGCAGCCCTAGACTAGCCGGAGAGCAGTACTTC,CASSPRLAGEQYF
.,many,TRBJ1-5,TRBV28,TGTGCCAGCAGTACACAGGCACGGGGTAGCAATCAGCCCCAGCATTTT,CASSTQARGSNQPQHF
.,many,TRBJ2-2,TRBV6-2/TRBV6-3,TGTGCCAGCAGTTACCTCTCAACCCACACCGGGGAGCTGTTTTTT,CASSYLSTHTGELFF